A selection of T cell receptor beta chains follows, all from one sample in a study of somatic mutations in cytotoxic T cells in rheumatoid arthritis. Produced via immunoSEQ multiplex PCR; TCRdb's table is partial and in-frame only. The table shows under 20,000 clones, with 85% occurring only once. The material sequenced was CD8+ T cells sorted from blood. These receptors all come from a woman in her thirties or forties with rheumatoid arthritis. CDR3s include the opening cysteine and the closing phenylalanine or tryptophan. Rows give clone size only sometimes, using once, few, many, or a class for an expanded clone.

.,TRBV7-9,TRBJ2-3,CASTSGTDPTDTQYF
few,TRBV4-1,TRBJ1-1,CASSQAGDRKAFF
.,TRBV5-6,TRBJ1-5,CASSFGDSNQPQHF
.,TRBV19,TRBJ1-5,CACDTGDSNQPQHF
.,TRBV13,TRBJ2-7,CASSPDGESEQYF
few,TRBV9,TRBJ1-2,CASSVSGANYGYTF
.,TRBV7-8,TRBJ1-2,CASSLYRADGYTF
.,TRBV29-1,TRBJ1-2,CSVPGQGSHGYTF
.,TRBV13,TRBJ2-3,CASSLRGQGGDTQYF
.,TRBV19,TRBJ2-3,CASSPLLGRESTDTQYF
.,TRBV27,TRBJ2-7,CASSLPDNSYEQYF
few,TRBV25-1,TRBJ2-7,CASCWTGGGWRGYF
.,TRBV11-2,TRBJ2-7,CASSSGDYGQYF
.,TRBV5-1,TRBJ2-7,CASSSRDRIYEQYF
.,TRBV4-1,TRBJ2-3,CASSQEEGLRVTDTQYF
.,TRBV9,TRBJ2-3,CASSGDYLTDTQYF
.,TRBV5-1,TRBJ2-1,CASSSPEAGGRSYNEQFF
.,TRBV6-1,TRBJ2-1,CASSEGGWGSYNEQFF
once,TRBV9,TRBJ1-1,CASSGRQGTTEAFF
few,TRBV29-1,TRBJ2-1,CSVGYSGVGNEQFF
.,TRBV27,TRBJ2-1,CASSWSGANEQFF
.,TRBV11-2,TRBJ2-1,CASSSGQHNEQFF